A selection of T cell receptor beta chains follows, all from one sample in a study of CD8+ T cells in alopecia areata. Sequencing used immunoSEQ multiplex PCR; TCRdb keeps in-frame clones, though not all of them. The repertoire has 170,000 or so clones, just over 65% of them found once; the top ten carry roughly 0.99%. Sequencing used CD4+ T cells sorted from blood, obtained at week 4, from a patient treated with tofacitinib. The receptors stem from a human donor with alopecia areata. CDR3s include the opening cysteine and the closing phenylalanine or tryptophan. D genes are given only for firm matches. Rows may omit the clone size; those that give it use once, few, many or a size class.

cdr3_aa: CASSQGLAGGEQFF; cdr3_nt: TGCGCCAGCAGCCAAGGACTAGCGGGGGGAGAGCAGTTCTTC; cdr3_length: 14; clone_size: NA; j_call: TRBJ2-1; v_call: TRBV5-1; d_call: TRBD2
cdr3_aa: CASSITPSSGYTF; cdr3_nt: TGTGCCAGTAGTATAACCCCAAGTTCTGGCTACACCTTC; cdr3_length: 13; clone_size: NA; j_call: TRBJ1-2; v_call: TRBV19; d_call: NA
cdr3_aa: CASSYDGPQPQHF; cdr3_nt: TGCGCCAGCAGCTATGATGGGCCTCAGCCCCAGCATTTT; cdr3_length: 13; clone_size: few; j_call: TRBJ1-5; v_call: TRBV5-1; d_call: NA
cdr3_aa: CASRYRGSYEQYF; cdr3_nt: TGTGCCAGCAGGTATCGGGGGTCCTACGAGCAGTACTTC; cdr3_length: 13; clone_size: NA; j_call: TRBJ2-7; v_call: TRBV5-6; d_call: NA
cdr3_aa: CASSRQGGNYGYTF; cdr3_nt: TGTGCCAGCAGTCGACAGGGTGGAAACTATGGCTACACCTTC; cdr3_length: 14; clone_size: few; j_call: TRBJ1-2; v_call: TRBV9; d_call: TRBD1
cdr3_aa: CSVEARGRHNEQFF; cdr3_nt: TGCAGCGTTGAAGCTAGGGGGCGTCACAATGAGCAGTTCTTC; cdr3_length: 14; clone_size: NA; j_call: TRBJ2-1; v_call: TRBV29-1; d_call: TRBD1
cdr3_aa: CASSKRRNTGELFF; cdr3_nt: TGTGCCAGCAGCAAAAGAAGAAACACCGGGGAGCTGTTTTTT; cdr3_length: 14; clone_size: NA; j_call: TRBJ2-2; v_call: TRBV7-9; d_call: NA
cdr3_aa: CASSPSSGYGSNQPQHF; cdr3_nt: TGTGCCAGCAGCCCATCTTCAGGGTATGGTAGCAATCAGCCCCAGCATTTT; cdr3_length: 17; clone_size: NA; j_call: TRBJ1-5; v_call: TRBV7-6; d_call: NA
cdr3_aa: CAINPGTSSYNEQFF; cdr3_nt: TGTGCCATCAACCCCGGGACTAGCTCCTACAATGAGCAGTTCTTC; cdr3_length: 15; clone_size: NA; j_call: TRBJ2-1; v_call: TRBV10-3; d_call: TRBD2
cdr3_aa: CASSYGQYQETQYF; cdr3_nt: TGCGCCAGCAGCTACGGACAGTACCAAGAGACCCAGTACTTC; cdr3_length: 14; clone_size: NA; j_call: TRBJ2-5; v_call: TRBV5-1; d_call: NA
cdr3_aa: CASSLGGGHGGYTF; cdr3_nt: TGTGCCAGCAGCTTAGGCGGGGGGCACGGTGGCTACACCTTC; cdr3_length: 14; clone_size: NA; j_call: TRBJ1-2; v_call: TRBV7-2; d_call: NA
cdr3_aa: CAWSQGYRNEQFF; cdr3_nt: TGTGCCTGGAGCCAGGGATATAGGAATGAGCAGTTCTTC; cdr3_length: 13; clone_size: NA; j_call: TRBJ2-1; v_call: TRBV30; d_call: NA
cdr3_aa: CASSYRGASYGYTF; cdr3_nt: TGTGCCAGCTCCTACCGGGGGGCGAGCTATGGCTACACCTTC; cdr3_length: 14; clone_size: NA; j_call: TRBJ1-2; v_call: TRBV6-6; d_call: NA
cdr3_aa: CAWSIYSSNQPQHF; cdr3_nt: TGTGCCTGGAGTATCTACAGCAGCAATCAGCCCCAGCATTTT; cdr3_length: 14; clone_size: NA; j_call: TRBJ1-5; v_call: TRBV30; d_call: NA
cdr3_aa: CASSLNQDNEQYF; cdr3_nt: TGTGCCAGCAGCTTAAACCAGGATAACGAGCAGTACTTC; cdr3_length: 13; clone_size: few; j_call: TRBJ2-7; v_call: TRBV7-2; d_call: NA
cdr3_aa: CSAMLENIQYF; cdr3_nt: TGCAGTGCTATGCTCGAAAACATTCAGTACTTC; cdr3_length: 11; clone_size: NA; j_call: TRBJ2-4; v_call: TRBV20-1; d_call: NA
cdr3_aa: CASSLRAGGGETQYF; cdr3_nt: TGTGCCAGCAGCTTACGAGCGGGGGGCGGGGAGACCCAGTACTTC; cdr3_length: 15; clone_size: few; j_call: TRBJ2-5; v_call: TRBV7-2; d_call: TRBD2
cdr3_aa: CSVRTGSRTDTQYF; cdr3_nt: TGCAGCGTTCGCACAGGGAGTCGAACAGATACGCAGTATTTT; cdr3_length: 14; clone_size: NA; j_call: TRBJ2-3; v_call: TRBV29-1; d_call: NA
cdr3_aa: CASSQVQGTGANVLTF; cdr3_nt: TGTGCCAGCAGCCAAGTACAGGGGACTGGGGCCAACGTCCTGACTTTC; cdr3_length: 16; clone_size: NA; j_call: TRBJ2-6; v_call: TRBV14; d_call: TRBD1
cdr3_aa: CASSTGEQPQHF; cdr3_nt: TGTGCCAGCAGTACCGGGGAACAGCCCCAGCATTTT; cdr3_length: 12; clone_size: NA; j_call: TRBJ1-5; v_call: TRBV25-1; d_call: NA
cdr3_aa: CASSLNQLQETQYF; cdr3_nt: TGTGCCAGCAGCCTGAACCAGCTACAAGAGACCCAGTACTTC; cdr3_length: 14; clone_size: few; j_call: TRBJ2-5; v_call: TRBV7-9; d_call: NA
cdr3_aa: CASSESQGGVGNEQFF; cdr3_nt: TGTGCCAGCAGCGAGTCACAGGGGGGGGTTGGAAATGAGCAGTTCTTC; cdr3_length: 16; clone_size: few; j_call: TRBJ2-1; v_call: TRBV7-2; d_call: NA
cdr3_aa: CASSLIRTDTQYF; cdr3_nt: TGTGCCAGCAGTTTAATCCGCACAGATACGCAGTATTTT; cdr3_length: 13; clone_size: few; j_call: TRBJ2-3; v_call: TRBV27; d_call: NA
cdr3_aa: CSVLRGRQETQYF; cdr3_nt: TGCAGCGTCCTCAGGGGGCGGCAAGAGACCCAGTACTTC; cdr3_length: 13; clone_size: few; j_call: TRBJ2-5; v_call: TRBV29-1; d_call: TRBD1
cdr3_aa: CASSPARQGLAAETQYF; cdr3_nt: TGCGCCAGCAGCCCAGCCCGGCAGGGACTAGCGGCGGAGACCCAGTACTTC; cdr3_length: 17; clone_size: NA; j_call: TRBJ2-5; v_call: TRBV4-3; d_call: TRBD2
cdr3_aa: CSVGQPPYEQYF; cdr3_nt: TGCAGCGTTGGACAGCCACCCTACGAGCAGTACTTC; cdr3_length: 12; clone_size: NA; j_call: TRBJ2-7; v_call: TRBV29-1; d_call: NA
cdr3_aa: CASTPGQGAYEQYF; cdr3_nt: TGTGCCAGCACCCCGGGACAGGGGGCCTACGAGCAGTACTTC; cdr3_length: 14; clone_size: few; j_call: TRBJ2-7; v_call: TRBV2; d_call: TRBD1
cdr3_aa: CASSFYRTNEQFF; cdr3_nt: TGTGCCAGCAGTTTTTATCGTACCAATGAGCAGTTCTTC; cdr3_length: 13; clone_size: NA; j_call: TRBJ2-1; v_call: TRBV27; d_call: NA